What follows is one TCR beta chain and its context. This sample includes further DNA sequences coding for the same CDR3. This entry belongs to a study of blood T cell repertoires in COVID-19. About the study: T cells, B-cell-depleted T cells, or PBMCs provided the cDNA or gDNA that served as material.

Authors' processing steps: Amplifying reference gene primers gave estimates of nucleated cell counts. Sequenced by immunoSEQ multiplex PCR; TCRdb stores in-frame clones only, minus some. D and trimming come from the DNA, and the V and J calls and clone size come from that table. The sample lists some 460,000 clones; roughly 91% were seen once. V gave up 2 bases and J gave up 0 bases, with 4 bases separating them. The CDR3 totals 13 residues. Germline CDR1 is MNHEY and CDR2 is SVGAGI. Input material: peripheral blood. The TCR sequence derives from a woman in her 30s with acute or convalescent COVID-19. This chain uses TRBV6-5 with TRBJ1-1, with D uncertain. DNA for the CDR3: TGTGCCAGCAGTTACCGGGTGAACACTGAAGCTTTCTTT. Its translation is CASSYRVNTEAFF.